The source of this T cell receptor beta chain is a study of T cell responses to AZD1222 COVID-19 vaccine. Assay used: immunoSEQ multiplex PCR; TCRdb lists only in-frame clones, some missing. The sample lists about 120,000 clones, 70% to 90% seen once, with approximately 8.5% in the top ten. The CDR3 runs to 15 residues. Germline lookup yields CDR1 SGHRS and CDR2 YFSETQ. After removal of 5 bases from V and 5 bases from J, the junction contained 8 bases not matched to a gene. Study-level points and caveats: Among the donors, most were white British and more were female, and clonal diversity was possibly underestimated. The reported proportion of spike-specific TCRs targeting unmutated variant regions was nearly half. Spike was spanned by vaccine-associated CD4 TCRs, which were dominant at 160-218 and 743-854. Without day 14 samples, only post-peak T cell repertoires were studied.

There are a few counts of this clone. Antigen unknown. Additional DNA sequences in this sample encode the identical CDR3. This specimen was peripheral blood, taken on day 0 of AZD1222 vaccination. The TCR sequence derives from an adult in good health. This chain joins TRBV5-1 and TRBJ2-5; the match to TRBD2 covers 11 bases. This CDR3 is CASSSTSGEGETQYF. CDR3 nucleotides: TGCGCCAGCAGTTCGACTAGCGGGGAAGGGGAGACCCAGTACTTC.